The 8 T cell receptor beta chains below all came from one sample that was sequenced in a study. TCRdb redid the calling of the 5' RACE reads with MiXCR, one entry per CDR3 protein. The sample yields 35,000 to 55,000 distinct CDR3 sequences, more than 20% seen once. The sorted Tregs were CD4+CD25+CD127-/low cells. The sample comprised Tregs sorted from a lymph node. The receptor source for this set is a female donor with breast cancer.

This clonotype was detected only a few times. V is TRBV13 and J is TRBJ2-5; D is unresolved. This CDR3 has 14 residues. Deletions cut 3 bases from V and 1 base from J, with 9 bases between. Germline loops: CDR1 PRHDT, CDR2 FYEKMQ (reference sequence). In nucleotides, the CDR3 is TGTGCCAGCAGCTTCTGGGAAGGCCAAGAGACCCAGTACTTC. Amino acid sequence: CASSFWEGQETQYF.

This clonotype was detected ten times or more. The gene calls are TRBV5-1 and TRBJ2-6; D perhaps matches TRBD1 (6 bases). This CDR3 contains 17 residues. With 4 bases removed from V and 0 bases from J, the gap between germline ends came to 14 bases. Germline lookup yields CDR1 SGHRS and CDR2 YFSETQ. CDR3: CASSGGQIYSGANVLTF. The CDR3 region has the DNA TGCGCCAGCAGCGGCGGACAGATTTACTCTGGGGCCAACGTCCTGACTTTC.

This chain connects TRBV29-1 to TRBJ2-1, with D possibly being TRBD1 or TRBD2 (6 bases each). Looked up from germline, CDR1 is SQVTM and CDR2 is ANQGSEA. V was cut by 5 bases and J by 9 bases, with 26 bases left in between. The CDR3 is made up of 16 amino acids. CDR3 coding DNA: TGCAGCGTTCTGGGCCTCTCCCGGAGAGGGGGAGGTGAGCAGTTCTTC. Protein: CSVLGLSRRGGGEQFF.

In this sample, this clonotype turned up a few times. V and J are TRBV7-9 and TRBJ1-5, with D tentatively TRBD1 (6 bases). The V gene's germline CDR1 is SEHNR and CDR2 FQNEAQ (reference sequence). The length of the CDR3 is 15 residues. V was trimmed by 0 bases and J by 5 bases, leaving 11 bases between them. In nucleotides, the CDR3 is TGTGCCAGCAGCTTAGCCCGGGACATTGATCAGCCCCAGCATTTT. It codes for CASSLARDIDQPQHF.

V and J are TRBV15 and TRBJ1-2, with D uncertain. The CDR3 totals 13 residues. V lost 8 bases and J lost 6, with 16 bases in between. Per germline, CDR1 LNHNV and CDR2 YYDKDF (reference sequence). The CDR3 nucleotides read TGTGCCACCTCTCTGGGGAATTTCGATGGCTACACCTTC. This codes for CATSLGNFDGYTF.

This clonotype was detected many times. The chain combines TRBV28 with TRBJ2-1; 11 bases match TRBD1. The length of the CDR3 is 14 residues. Germline V gene data show CDR1 as MDHEN and CDR2 as SYDVKM. V shed 6 bases and J 7 bases; nucleotides not matched to a gene: 5. CDR3 amino acids: CASRGTGGENEQFF. CDR3 DNA sequence: TGTGCCAGCAGGGGGACAGGGGGTGAGAATGAGCAGTTCTTC.

The rearrangement links TRBV29-1 to TRBJ2-7, with D tentatively TRBD1 (7 bases). V was pared by 2 bases and J by 6 bases, with 11 bases between. Germline lookup yields CDR1 SQVTM and CDR2 ANQGSEA. The CDR3 is 12 amino acids. The CDR3 sequence is CSVESGGGEQYF. In DNA form, the CDR3 reads TGCAGCGTTGAATCAGGGGGAGGCGAGCAGTACTTC.

This clonotype occurred a few times. This sequence joins TRBV6-1 and TRBJ2-2; 7 bases match TRBD1. There are 16 residues in the CDR3. Germline V lookup: CDR1 MNHNS, CDR2 SASEGT. The V gene end was trimmed by 3 bases and the J gene end by 5 bases; junction bases not matched to a gene: 9. Here the CDR3 reads CASSETGQPVTGELFF. CDR3 DNA: TGTGCCAGCAGTGAGACGGGACAGCCGGTAACCGGGGAGCTGTTTTTT.